This T cell receptor (beta chain) was sequenced during a study of cytomegalovirus exposure and HLA in healthy donors. PCR involved 60 Vbeta and 13 Jbeta primers. TCRdb keeps only in-frame clones here, not all; method: immunoSEQ multiplex PCR. The sample gives about 140,000 clones, around 80% of which show up once; around 4.5% is in the top ten. The sample taken for sequencing was PBMCs. This sequence was found in a middle-aged woman in good health and CMV-seropositive.

The CDR3 bases are TGTGCCAGTAGTCGGCTAGCGGGAGGCGTAACCAAAAACATTCAGTACTTC. Translated, it gives CASSRLAGGVTKNIQYF. The V and J genes are TRBV19 and TRBJ2-4; 11 nucleotides agree with TRBD2. Per germline, CDR1 LNHDA and CDR2 SQIVND (reference sequence). V trimming: 5 bases; J trimming: 2 bases; junction bases outside the gene matches: 8. The CDR3 runs to 17 residues.